Below, 23 T cell receptor beta chains from the same sample are listed, as sequenced in a study of cytomegalovirus exposure and HLA in healthy donors. The PCR ran on 60 Vbeta and 13 Jbeta primers. Profiled with immunoSEQ multiplex PCR; TCRdb holds only in-frame clones, not every one. Among some 150,000 clones, 60% to 85% were seen once, and the ten largest hold around 1.3%. The sequencing sample was made of PBMCs. These receptors all come from a middle-aged woman in good health and CMV-seronegative.

This clone was seen a few times. The chain combines TRBV6-1 with TRBJ1-1; 10 bases agree with TRBD1. The V and J ends lost 2 bases and 3 bases, in that order; junction bases with no gene match: 6. Per the germline V gene, CDR1 is MNHNS and CDR2 is SASEGT. The CDR3 contains 16 residues. The CDR3 reads CASSEPRTGGHTEAFF. The CDR3 coding sequence is TGTGCCAGCAGTGAACCCCGGACAGGGGGACACACTGAAGCTTTCTTT.

This clone turned up a few times. This chain uses TRBV6-4 with TRBJ1-2; no clear D gene. Between the trimmed V and J ends, which lost 2 bases and 0 bases, there was a span of 4 bases. The CDR3 runs 13 residues. CDR1 is MRHNA and CDR2 is SNTAGT in the germline V gene. The CDR3: CASSDRANYGYTF. The CDR3 coding sequence is TGTGCCAGCAGTGACAGAGCTAACTATGGCTACACCTTC.

The CDR3 nucleotides are TGTGCCAGCAGAGGACAGAGTACCTACGAGCAGTACTTC. This sequence encodes CASRGQSTYEQYF. The chain employs TRBV27 and TRBJ2-7, with D possibly TRBD1 on 6 matching bases. Germline assignment: CDR1 MNHEY and CDR2 SMNVEV (reference sequence). V lost 6 bases and J 2 bases, leaving 11 bases between the germline ends. This CDR3 comprises 13 residues.

This clone was detected once. The V call is TRBV7-9, the J call TRBJ2-3; 8 bases map to TRBD2. The ends lost 10 bases at V and 3 bases at J; junction bases unmatched: 12. The CDR3 has 15 amino acids. Per germline, CDR1 SEHNR and CDR2 FQNEAQ (reference sequence). The CDR3 region is CATSPSGGITDTQYF. The CDR3 region has the DNA TGTGCCACTTCCCCCAGCGGGGGTATAACAGATACGCAGTATTTT.

The rearrangement uses TRBV5-1 and TRBJ2-1; D not resolved. This CDR3 has 14 residues. Looked up from germline, CDR1 is SGHRS and CDR2 is YFSETQ. V gave up 1 base and J gave up 2 bases, with 7 bases separating them. CDR3 sequence reads: CASSLPGPYNEQFF. The CDR3 DNA is TGCGCCAGCAGCTTGCCAGGCCCCTACAATGAGCAGTTCTTC.

This clone occurred once. This chain links TRBV6-4 with TRBJ1-1; D ambiguous. The CDR3 is 13 amino acids. The V and J ends lost 3 bases and 1 base respectively, with 6 bases between them. Germline CDR1 reads MRHNA; CDR2 reads SNTAGT. The CDR3 reads CASSDFGNTEAFF. CDR3 coding DNA: TGTGCCAGCAGTGATTTCGGGAACACTGAAGCTTTCTTT.

CDR3 coding DNA: TGTGCCAGCAGCTTACGGGATTTTGAAGCTTTCTTT. It encodes CASSLRDFEAFF. This rearrangement joins TRBV7-9 to TRBJ1-1; D not certain. The V gene lost 2 bases and the J gene lost 7 bases, with 8 bases spanning the gap. CDR3 length equals 12 residues. CDR1 and CDR2 from the germline V gene are SEHNR and FQNEAQ (reference sequence).

The chain joins TRBV7-8 to TRBJ1-4; no firm D call. The CDR3 totals 13 residues. The V and J ends lost 9 bases and 2 bases respectively, with 10 bases between them. Looked up from germline, CDR1 is SGHVS and CDR2 is FQNEAQ. The CDR3 spells CASGPSTNEKLFF. In nucleotides, the CDR3 is TGTGCCAGTGGGCCGAGCACTAATGAAAAACTGTTTTTT.

The V gene is TRBV15, the J gene TRBJ1-2; D is unclear. V was clipped by 4 bases and J by 4 bases, with 7 bases between them. Germline CDR1 is LNHNV and CDR2 is YYDKDF (reference sequence). This CDR3 is built from 12 residues. CDR3 in DNA: TGTGCCACCAGCATTGACACCTATGGCTACACCTTC. Translating it yields CATSIDTYGYTF.

In DNA, the CDR3 is TGCGCCAGCAGCCTAGTTATAGGGGACAATGAGCAGTTCTTC. This translates into CASSLVIGDNEQFF. The chain uses TRBV4-1 and TRBJ2-1, with D perhaps matching TRBD1 (5 bases). Trimming took 4 bases from V and 5 from J, leaving 12 bases between them. The germline V gene has CDR1 MGHRA and CDR2 YSYEKL. The CDR3 runs to 14 residues.

V and J are TRBV10-3 and TRBJ1-1; D gene uncertain. V was pared by 4 bases and J by 0 bases, with 12 bases between. Germline values: CDR1 ENHRY, CDR2 SYGVKD. There are 15 residues in the CDR3. The CDR3 region has the DNA TGTGCCATCAGTGGAGAGCGGACGATGAACACTGAAGCTTTCTTT. This translates into CAISGERTMNTEAFF.

The chain combines TRBV4-1 with TRBJ1-1, with D perhaps TRBD1 (5 bases). Trimming left V 0 bases short and J 4 bases short, with 21 bases between. The CDR3 covers 18 residues. CDR1 is MGHRA, CDR2 YSYEKL, per germline. Written as DNA, the CDR3 is TGCGCCAGCAGCCAAGAATTGGTAGGAGGGGCGGGAGGCACTGAAGCTTTCTTT. This sequence encodes CASSQELVGGAGGTEAFF.

V is TRBV10-2 and J is TRBJ2-5, with 8 bases that match TRBD1. The J call may be in error: the DNA end matches TRBJ2-7 better. Germline V gene sequence: CDR1 WSHSY, CDR2 SAAADI. The CDR3 totals 12 residues. This chain's CDR3 is CASRQGDYEQYF. CDR3 coding DNA: TGCGCCAGCAGACAGGGGGACTACGAGCAGTACTTC.

The V call is TRBV2, the J call TRBJ1-6; a possible D gene is TRBD1 (5 bases). CDR3 size: 12 residues. Germline V CDR1 and CDR2: SNHLY, FYNNEI. Trimming removed 7 bases at V and 11 bases at J, with 12 bases between. The DNA of the CDR3 is TGTGCCAGCACCCGACGGGGGGCACCCCTCCACTTT. It translates to CASTRRGAPLHF.

J is TRBJ2-3 and V is TRBV5-1, with 8 bases that match TRBD2. CDR1 is SGHRS, CDR2 YFSETQ, per germline. The CDR3 loop spans 15 amino acids. The V segment lost 0 bases and the J segment 5 bases; nucleotides outside the gene matches: 5. Here the CDR3 reads CASSLAGGAQDTQYF. In DNA, the CDR3 is TGCGCCAGCAGCTTGGCCGGGGGGGCCCAAGATACGCAGTATTTT.

The rearrangement uses TRBV7-3 and TRBJ2-6, with TRBD1 matching 9 bases. The trim removed 3 bases at V and 1 base at J, leaving 4 bases unmatched. CDR1 SGHTA and CDR2 FQGTGA come from the germline V gene. This CDR3 region has 17 residues. The CDR3 sequence is CASSLGTGRSGANVLTF. CDR3 DNA sequence: TGTGCCAGCAGCTTGGGGACAGGGAGATCTGGGGCCAACGTCCTGACTTTC.

The V gene is TRBV6-5, the J gene TRBJ1-2, with TRBD1 identical over 8 bases. The CDR3 contains 16 residues. Germline values: CDR1 MNHEY, CDR2 SVGAGI. V shed 4 bases and J 2 bases; nucleotides not matched to a gene: 9. The CDR3 is CASSSTGTGSNYGYTF. The CDR3 bases are TGTGCCAGCAGTTCGACCGGGACAGGCTCCAACTATGGCTACACCTTC.

The V call is TRBV5-6, the J call TRBJ1-5; 9 bases line up with TRBD1. The CDR3 is 15 amino acids. Germline lookup yields CDR1 SGHDT and CDR2 YYEEEE. Germline trimming cut 4 bases from V and 5 bases from J; bases unmatched to any gene: 7. The CDR3 DNA is TGTGCCAGCAGCCACGGACAGGGGCAGGATCAGCCCCAGCATTTT. Translating it yields CASSHGQGQDQPQHF. Together with reference TRBV5-6 and TRBJ1-5, the CDR3 gives the full variable domain: DAGVTQSPTHLIKTRGQQVTLRCSPKSGHDTVSWYQQALGQGPQFIFQYYEEEERQRGNFPDRFSGHQFPNYSSELNVNALLLGDSALYLCASSHGQGQDQPQHFGDGTRLSIL.

The chain employs TRBV6-4 and TRBJ1-2, with D possibly TRBD1 on 6 matching bases. Trimming cost V 2 bases and J 4 bases, with 8 bases left between them. CDR1 and CDR2 from the germline V gene are MRHNA and SNTAGT. The CDR3 loop spans 13 amino acids. The DNA for the CDR3 is TGTGCCAGCAGTGACCAACAGGGCTATGGCTACACCTTC. It specifies CASSDQQGYGYTF.

This clone was observed a few times. The chain uses TRBV6-4 and TRBJ1-1, with TRBD1 as a possible D gene (5 bases). The V gene's germline CDR1 is MRHNA and CDR2 SNTAGT. CDR3 length: 13 residues. V shed 9 bases and J shed 7 bases, with 18 bases lying between them. The DNA of the CDR3 is TGTGCCAGATCCCTACGGACAAGCCGTGAAGCTTTCTTT. This sequence encodes CARSLRTSREAFF.

The chain uses TRBV19 and TRBJ2-1; TRBD1 might be the D (6 bases). V was pared by 3 bases and J by 6 bases, with 18 bases between. This CDR3 spans 16 amino acids. Germline V gene data show CDR1 as LNHDA and CDR2 as SQIVND (reference sequence). CDR3 in amino acids: CASSMAGAAHGNEQFF. CDR3 nucleotide sequence: TGTGCCAGTAGTATGGCAGGGGCCGCACACGGCAATGAGCAGTTCTTC.

This clone was found a few times. This chain joins TRBV28 and TRBJ2-7; D is perhaps TRBD1 (6 bases). Per the germline V gene, CDR1 is MDHEN and CDR2 is SYDVKM. The length of the CDR3 is 13 residues. V dropped 8 bases and J dropped 0 bases, with 11 bases sitting between them. The CDR3 region has the DNA TGTGCCAGCTCAGGGACAAACTCCTACGAGCAGTACTTC. The encoded protein is CASSGTNSYEQYF.

In regard to this clone: Other DNA sequences within the sample encode an identical CDR3. The chain uses TRBV7-2 and TRBJ2-7; a weak D match, TRBD1 (6 bases). Germline CDR1 reads SGHTA; CDR2 reads FQGNSA. The V end was cut by 4 bases, the J end by 2 bases, with 9 bases between. The CDR3 consists of 13 residues. Here the CDR3 reads CASSSGAAYEQYF. The CDR3 nucleotides are TGTGCCAGCAGCTCAGGGGCGGCCTACGAGCAGTACTTC.